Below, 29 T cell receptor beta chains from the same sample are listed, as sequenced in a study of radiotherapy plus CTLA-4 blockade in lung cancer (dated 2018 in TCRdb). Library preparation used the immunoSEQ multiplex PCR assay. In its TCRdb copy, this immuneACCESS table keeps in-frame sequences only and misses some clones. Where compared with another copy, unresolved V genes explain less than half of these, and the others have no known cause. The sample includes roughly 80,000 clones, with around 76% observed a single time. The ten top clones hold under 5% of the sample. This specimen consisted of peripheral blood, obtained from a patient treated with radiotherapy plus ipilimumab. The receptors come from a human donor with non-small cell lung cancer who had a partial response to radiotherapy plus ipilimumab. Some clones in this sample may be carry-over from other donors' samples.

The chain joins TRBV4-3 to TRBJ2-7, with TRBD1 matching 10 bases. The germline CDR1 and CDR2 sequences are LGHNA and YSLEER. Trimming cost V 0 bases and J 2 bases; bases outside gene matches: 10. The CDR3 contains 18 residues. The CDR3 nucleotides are TGCGCCAGCAGCCAAGAACCGGCCGGGACAGGGGCTACCTACGAGCAGTACTTC. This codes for CASSQEPAGTGATYEQYF.

The chain's CDR3 is CASSLLGGPDYGYTF. The CDR3 bases are TGTGCCAGCAGTTTACTAGGGGGCCCGGACTATGGCTACACCTTC. The chain recombines TRBV28 with TRBJ1-2; TRBD1 agrees at 7 bases. This CDR3 region has 15 residues. Germline lookup yields CDR1 MDHEN and CDR2 SYDVKM. The V segment lost 2 bases and the J segment 3 bases; nucleotides outside the gene matches: 6.

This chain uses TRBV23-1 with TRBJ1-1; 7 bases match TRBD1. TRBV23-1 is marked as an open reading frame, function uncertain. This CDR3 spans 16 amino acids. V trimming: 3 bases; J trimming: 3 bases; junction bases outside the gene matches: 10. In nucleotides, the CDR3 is TGCGCCAGCAGTCAGCGATACAGGGGTGAAGACACTGAAGCTTTCTTT. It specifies CASSQRYRGEDTEAFF.

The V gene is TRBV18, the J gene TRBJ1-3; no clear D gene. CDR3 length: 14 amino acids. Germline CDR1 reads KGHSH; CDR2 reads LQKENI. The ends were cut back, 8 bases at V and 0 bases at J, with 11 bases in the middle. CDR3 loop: CASGPNSSGNTIYF. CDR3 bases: TGTGCCAGCGGCCCCAACAGCTCTGGAAACACCATATATTTT.

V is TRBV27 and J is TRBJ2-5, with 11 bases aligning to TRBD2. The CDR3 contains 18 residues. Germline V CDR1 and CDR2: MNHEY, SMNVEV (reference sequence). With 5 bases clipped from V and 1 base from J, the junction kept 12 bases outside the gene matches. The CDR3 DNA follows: TGTGCCAGCAGTCCGCCCCCCTTACTAGCGGGGGTCCAAGAGACCCAGTACTTC. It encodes CASSPPPLLAGVQETQYF.

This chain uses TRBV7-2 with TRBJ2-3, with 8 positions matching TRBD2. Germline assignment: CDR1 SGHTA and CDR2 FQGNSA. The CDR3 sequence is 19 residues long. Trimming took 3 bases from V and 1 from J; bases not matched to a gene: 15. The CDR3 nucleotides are TGTGCCAGCAGCTTCCTTTTCCTAGGGAGCGGGGGCCGCACAGATACGCAGTATTTT. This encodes CASSFLFLGSGGRTDTQYF.

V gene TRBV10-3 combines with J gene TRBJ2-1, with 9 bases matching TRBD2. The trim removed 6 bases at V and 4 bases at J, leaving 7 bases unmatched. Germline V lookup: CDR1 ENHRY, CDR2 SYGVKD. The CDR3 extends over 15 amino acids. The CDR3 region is CAISPSGRRYNEQFF. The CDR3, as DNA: TGTGCCATCAGCCCAAGCGGGAGGAGGTACAATGAGCAGTTCTTC.

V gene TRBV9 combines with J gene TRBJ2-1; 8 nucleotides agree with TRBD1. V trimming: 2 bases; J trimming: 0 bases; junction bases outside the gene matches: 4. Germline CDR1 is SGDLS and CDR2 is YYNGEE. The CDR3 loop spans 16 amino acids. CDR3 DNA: TGTGCCAGCAGCGTGGACAGGGCGATCTCCTACAATGAGCAGTTCTTC. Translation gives CASSVDRAISYNEQFF.

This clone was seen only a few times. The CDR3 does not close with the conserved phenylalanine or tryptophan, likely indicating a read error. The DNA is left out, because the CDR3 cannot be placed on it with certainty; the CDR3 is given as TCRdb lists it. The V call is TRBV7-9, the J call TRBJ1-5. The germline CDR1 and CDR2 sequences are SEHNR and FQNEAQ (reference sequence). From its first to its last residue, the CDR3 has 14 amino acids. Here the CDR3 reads CASSPGGRGLGGLS.

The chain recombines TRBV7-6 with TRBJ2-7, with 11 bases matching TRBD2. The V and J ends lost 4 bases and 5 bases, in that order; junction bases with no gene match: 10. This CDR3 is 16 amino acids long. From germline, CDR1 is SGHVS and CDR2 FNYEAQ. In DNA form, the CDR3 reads TGTGCCAGCAGCTCCTCGCGACTAGCGGGGATGGACGAGCAGTACTTC. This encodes CASSSSRLAGMDEQYF.

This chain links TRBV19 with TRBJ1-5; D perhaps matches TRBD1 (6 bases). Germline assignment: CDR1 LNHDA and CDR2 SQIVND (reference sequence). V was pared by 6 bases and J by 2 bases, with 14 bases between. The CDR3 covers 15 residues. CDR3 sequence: CASRTTGKGNQPQHF. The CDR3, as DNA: TGTGCCAGTAGGACTACAGGGAAGGGCAATCAGCCCCAGCATTTT. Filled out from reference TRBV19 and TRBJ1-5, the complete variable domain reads DGGITQSPKYLFRKEGQNVTLSCEQNLNHDAMYWYRQDPGQGLRLIYYSQIVNDFQKGDIAEGYSVSREKKESFPLTVTSAQKNPTAFYLCASRTTGKGNQPQHFGDGTRLSIL.

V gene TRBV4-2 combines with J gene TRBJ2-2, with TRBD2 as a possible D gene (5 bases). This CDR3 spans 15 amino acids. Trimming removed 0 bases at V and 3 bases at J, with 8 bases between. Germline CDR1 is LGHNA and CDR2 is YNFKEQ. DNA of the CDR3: TGTGCCAGCAGCCAAGATGAGGGAGACACCGGGGAGCTGTTTTTT. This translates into CASSQDEGDTGELFF.

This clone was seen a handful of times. CDR3 coding DNA: TGTGCCAGTAGTATGGCAGTTGAAGCTTTCTTT. Its protein is CASSMAVEAFF. The rearrangement uses TRBV19 and TRBJ1-1; D uncertain. CDR3 size: 11 residues. Germline CDR1 LNHDA, CDR2 SQIVND (reference sequence). V lost 3 bases, J lost 7 bases, and 6 bases lay in between.

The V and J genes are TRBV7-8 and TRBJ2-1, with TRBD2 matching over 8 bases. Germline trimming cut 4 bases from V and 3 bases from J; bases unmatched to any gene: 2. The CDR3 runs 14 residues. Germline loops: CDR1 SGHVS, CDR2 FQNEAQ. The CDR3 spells CASSSGTSYNEQFF. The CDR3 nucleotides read TGTGCCAGCAGCTCAGGGACTAGCTACAATGAGCAGTTCTTC.

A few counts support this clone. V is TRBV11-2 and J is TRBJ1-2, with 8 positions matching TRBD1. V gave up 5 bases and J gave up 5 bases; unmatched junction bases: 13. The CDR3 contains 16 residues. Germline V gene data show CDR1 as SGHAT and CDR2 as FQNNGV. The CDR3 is CASSPDLGRGLYGYTF. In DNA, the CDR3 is TGTGCCAGCAGCCCCGACTTGGGCAGGGGGCTGTATGGCTACACCTTC.

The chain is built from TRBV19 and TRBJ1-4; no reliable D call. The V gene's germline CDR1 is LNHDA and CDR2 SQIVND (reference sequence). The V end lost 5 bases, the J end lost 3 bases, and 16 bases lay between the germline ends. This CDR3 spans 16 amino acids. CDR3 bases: TGTGCCAGTAGTCCTCGGCGGATGCAACCTAATGAAAAACTGTTTTTT. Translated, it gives CASSPRRMQPNEKLFF.

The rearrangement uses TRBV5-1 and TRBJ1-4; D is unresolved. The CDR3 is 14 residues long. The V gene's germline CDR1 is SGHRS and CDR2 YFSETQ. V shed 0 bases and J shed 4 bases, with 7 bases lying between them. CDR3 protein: CASSLAQFNEKLFF. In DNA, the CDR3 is TGCGCCAGCAGCTTGGCCCAGTTTAATGAAAAACTGTTTTTT.

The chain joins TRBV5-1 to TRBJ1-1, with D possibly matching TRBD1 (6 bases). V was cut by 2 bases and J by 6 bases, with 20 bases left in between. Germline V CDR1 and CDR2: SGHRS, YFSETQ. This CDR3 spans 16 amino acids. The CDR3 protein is CASSFTADSRASEAFF. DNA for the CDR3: TGCGCCAGCAGCTTCACCGCGGACAGCAGGGCATCTGAAGCTTTCTTT. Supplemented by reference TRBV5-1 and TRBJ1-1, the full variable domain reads KAGVTQTPRYLIKTRGQQVTLSCSPISGHRSVSWYQQTPGQGLQFLFEYFSETQRNKGNFPGRFSGRQFSNSRSEMNVSTLELGDSALYLCASSFTADSRASEAFFGQGTRLTVV.

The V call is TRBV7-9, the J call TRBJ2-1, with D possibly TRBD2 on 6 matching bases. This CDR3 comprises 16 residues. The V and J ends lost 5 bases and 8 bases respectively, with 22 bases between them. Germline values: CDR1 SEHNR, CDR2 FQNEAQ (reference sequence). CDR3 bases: TGTGCCAGCAGCCAAGGTAGGGCGGGAAGGTTGGATGAGCAGTTCTTC. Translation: CASSQGRAGRLDEQFF.

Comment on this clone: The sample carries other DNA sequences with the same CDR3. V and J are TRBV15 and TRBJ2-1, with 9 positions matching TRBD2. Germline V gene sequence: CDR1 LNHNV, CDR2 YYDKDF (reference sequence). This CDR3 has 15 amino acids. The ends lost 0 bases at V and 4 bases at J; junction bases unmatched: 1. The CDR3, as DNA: TGTGCCACCAGCAGAGATAGCGGGGGATACAATGAGCAGTTCTTC. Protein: CATSRDSGGYNEQFF.

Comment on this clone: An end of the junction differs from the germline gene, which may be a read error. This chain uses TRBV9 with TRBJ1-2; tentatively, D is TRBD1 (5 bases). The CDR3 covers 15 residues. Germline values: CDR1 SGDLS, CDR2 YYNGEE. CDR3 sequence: CANSGATEGGYGYTF. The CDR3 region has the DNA TGTGCCAACAGCGGGGCTACGGAGGGTGGCTATGGCTACACCTTC.

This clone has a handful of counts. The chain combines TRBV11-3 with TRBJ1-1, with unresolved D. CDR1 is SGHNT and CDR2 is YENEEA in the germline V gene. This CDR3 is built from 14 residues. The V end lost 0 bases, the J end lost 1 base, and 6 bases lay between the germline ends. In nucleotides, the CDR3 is TGTGCCAGCAGCTTAGATTGGCCGAACACTGAAGCTTTCTTT. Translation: CASSLDWPNTEAFF.

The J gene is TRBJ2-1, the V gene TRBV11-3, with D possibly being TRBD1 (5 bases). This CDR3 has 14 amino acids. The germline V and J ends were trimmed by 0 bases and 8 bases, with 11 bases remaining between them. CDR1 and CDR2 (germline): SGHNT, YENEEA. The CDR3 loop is CASSLDAARDEQFF. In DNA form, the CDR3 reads TGTGCCAGCAGCTTAGATGCGGCCAGGGATGAGCAGTTCTTC.

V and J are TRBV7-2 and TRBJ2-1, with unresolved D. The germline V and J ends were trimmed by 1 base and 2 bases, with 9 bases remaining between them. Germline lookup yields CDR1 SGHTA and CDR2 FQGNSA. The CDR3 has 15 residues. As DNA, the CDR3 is TGTGCCAGCAGCTTAGTGGATGCGGCCTACAATGAGCAGTTCTTC. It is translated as CASSLVDAAYNEQFF.

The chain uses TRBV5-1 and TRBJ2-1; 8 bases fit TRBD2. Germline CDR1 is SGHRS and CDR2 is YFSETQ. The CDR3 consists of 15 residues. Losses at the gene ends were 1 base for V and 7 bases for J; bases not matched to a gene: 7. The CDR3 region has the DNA TGCGCCAGCAGCTTGCGGGAGGGCCGTCCAAATGAGCAGTTCTTC. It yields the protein CASSLREGRPNEQFF.

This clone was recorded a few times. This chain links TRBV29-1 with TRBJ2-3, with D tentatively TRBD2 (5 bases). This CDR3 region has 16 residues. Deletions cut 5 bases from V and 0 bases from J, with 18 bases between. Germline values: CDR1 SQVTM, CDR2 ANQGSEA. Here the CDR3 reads CSVTNPSGDSTDTQYF. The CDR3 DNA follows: TGCAGCGTTACAAACCCCAGCGGAGACAGCACAGATACGCAGTATTTT.

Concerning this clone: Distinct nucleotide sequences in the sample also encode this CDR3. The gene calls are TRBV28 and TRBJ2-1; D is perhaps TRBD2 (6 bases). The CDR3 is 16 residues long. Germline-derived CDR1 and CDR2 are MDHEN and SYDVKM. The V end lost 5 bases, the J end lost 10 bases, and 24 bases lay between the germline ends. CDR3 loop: CASSPILPSSAGEQFF. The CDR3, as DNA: TGTGCCAGCAGTCCCATTCTCCCCTCTAGCGCGGGAGAGCAGTTCTTC.

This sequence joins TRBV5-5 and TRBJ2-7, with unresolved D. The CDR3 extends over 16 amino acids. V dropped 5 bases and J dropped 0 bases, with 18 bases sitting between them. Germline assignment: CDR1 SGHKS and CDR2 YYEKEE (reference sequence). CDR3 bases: TGTGCCAGCAGTCCCCGCTTAGGAGAGTACTCCTACGAGCAGTACTTC. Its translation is CASSPRLGEYSYEQYF.

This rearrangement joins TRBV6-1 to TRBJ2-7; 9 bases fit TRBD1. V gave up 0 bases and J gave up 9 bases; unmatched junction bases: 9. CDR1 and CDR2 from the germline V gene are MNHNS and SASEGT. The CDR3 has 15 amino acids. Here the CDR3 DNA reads TGTGCCAGCAGTGAAGCATCGGGACAGGGTCGAGTGCAGTACTTC. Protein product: CASSEASGQGRVQYF.